The 18 T cell receptor beta chains listed next were all sequenced from one sample in a study of response to subunit inactivated influenza vaccine. TCRdb redid the calling of the RT-PCR reads with MiXCR, one entry per CDR3 protein. The sample includes 500,000 to 700,000 distinct CDR3 sequences, under 30% seen only once; the top ten take roughly 2.8%. The same sample was also used in a study of T cells expressing NK-cell markers. As that study records: Beta-chain TCR cDNA was generated via 5'RACE template switching with UMIs.

The sample in question was CD4+ T cells sorted from PBMCs, obtained approximately 12 days after vaccination. The receptors were gathered from a man between 50 and 59 years old who received an inactivated influenza vaccine.

The chain has TRBV25-1 and TRBJ2-3, with 11 bases matching TRBD2. V shed 1 base and J 7 bases; nucleotides not matched to a gene: 16. CDR3 length: 19 residues. Germline V CDR1 and CDR2: MGHDK, SYGVNS. The CDR3: CASSEFRLAGTPFPNTQYF. For the CDR3, the DNA is TGTGCCAGCAGTGAATTCCGACTAGCGGGGACCCCATTCCCGAATACGCAGTATTTT.

This rearrangement joins TRBV6-2 or TRBV6-3 to TRBJ2-1; unclear D gene. This CDR3 comprises 14 residues. The germline V gene has CDR1 MNHEY and CDR2 SVGEGT. The V and J ends lost 0 bases and 9 bases respectively, with 12 bases between them. The CDR3: CASSYSKVVPEQFF. The DNA of the CDR3 is TGTGCCAGCAGTTACTCGAAGGTAGTCCCTGAGCAGTTCTTC.

This clonotype was found a few times. This chain links TRBV6-2 or TRBV6-3 with TRBJ2-5; D is unclear. Per the germline V gene, CDR1 is MNHEY and CDR2 is SVGEGT. V shed 2 bases and J shed 1 base, with 20 bases lying between them. The CDR3 consists of 18 residues. For the CDR3, the DNA is TGTGCCAGCAGTTACGGCAGCAAGAGAAGCTCATCCCAAGAGACCCAGTACTTC. It codes for CASSYGSKRSSSQETQYF.

The rearrangement joins TRBV6-1 to TRBJ1-1; D gene unclear. Trimming stripped 8 bases from V and 0 bases from J, with 10 bases between. CDR3 length: 13 residues. The germline V gene has CDR1 MNHNS and CDR2 SASEGT. In DNA form, the CDR3 reads TGTGCCAGCTTTGCAGCCTTGAACACTGAAGCTTTCTTT. It encodes CASFAALNTEAFF.

V usage is TRBV5-1 and J usage is TRBJ2-1; 9 nucleotides line up with TRBD2. CDR1 and CDR2 from the germline V gene are SGHRS and YFSETQ. The V segment lost 2 bases and the J segment 9 bases; nucleotides outside the gene matches: 12. The CDR3 consists of 16 residues. The CDR3 protein is CASSLTLASGKIEQFF. The CDR3 DNA is TGCGCCAGCAGCTTAACATTGGCTAGCGGGAAGATTGAGCAGTTCTTC.

CDR3: CASSSLGPRTNTGELFF. In DNA, the CDR3 is TGTGCCAGCAGCTCCCTGGGGCCACGAACGAACACCGGGGAGCTGTTTTTT. The chain employs TRBV11-2 and TRBJ2-2; the D gene is possibly TRBD1 (5 bases). Germline V lookup: CDR1 SGHAT, CDR2 FQNNGV. V was cut by 4 bases and J by 0 bases, with 15 bases left in between. The CDR3 spans 17 residues.

This chain joins TRBV14 and TRBJ2-4; D is ambiguous. Trimming stripped 0 bases from V and 0 bases from J, with 9 bases between. This CDR3 is built from 16 residues. Germline values: CDR1 SGHDN, CDR2 FVKESK. The CDR3 reads CASSQDFAGAKNIQYF. The CDR3 DNA sequence: TGTGCCAGCAGCCAAGATTTTGCCGGAGCCAAAAACATTCAGTACTTC.

The V call is TRBV7-9, the J call TRBJ1-1, with 9 bases matching TRBD1. Germline lookup yields CDR1 SEHNR and CDR2 FQNEAQ (reference sequence). The V and J ends lost 6 bases and 7 bases, in that order; junction bases with no gene match: 6. The CDR3 loop spans 13 amino acids. The CDR3: CASRPGTGFEAFF. In DNA, the CDR3 is TGTGCCAGCAGGCCCGGGACAGGGTTTGAAGCTTTCTTT.

This clonotype was detected many times. V gene TRBV29-1 combines with J gene TRBJ1-2; 10 bases are a match to TRBD1. V was clipped by 4 bases and J by 2 bases; unmatched bases: 7. Per germline, CDR1 SQVTM and CDR2 ANQGSEA. The CDR3 consists of 15 residues. Here the CDR3 reads CSVGADRGQNYGYTF. As DNA, the CDR3 is TGCAGCGTTGGGGCCGACAGGGGGCAGAACTATGGCTACACCTTC.

J is TRBJ2-7 and V is TRBV12-3 or TRBV12-4; possibly TRBD1 or TRBD2 for D (5 bases each). This CDR3 has 15 residues. The V gene lost 6 bases and the J gene lost 0 bases, with 15 bases spanning the gap. In nucleotides, the CDR3 is TGTGCCAGCAGCCTCGCTTGGGGGAGCTCCTACGAGCAGTACTTC. This gives the protein CASSLAWGSSYEQYF.

CDR3 bases: TGTGCCACCAGTGATATGACTAGCGGGAGCACCGGGGAGCTGTTTTTT. Residues: CATSDMTSGSTGELFF. The chain employs TRBV24-1 and TRBJ2-2; 12 bases match TRBD2. Germline loops: CDR1 KGHDR, CDR2 SFDVKD. V was pared by 3 bases and J by 4 bases, with 2 bases of the junction left unmatched. CDR3 length: 16 amino acids.

The chain's CDR3 is CASSLQGVSSGFTDTQYF. CDR3 DNA sequence: TGTGCCAGCAGCTTACAAGGAGTCAGCAGCGGTTTCACAGATACGCAGTATTTT. V usage is TRBV11-2 and J usage is TRBJ2-3; a weak D match, TRBD2 (5 bases). There are 18 residues in the CDR3. Germline V CDR1 and CDR2: SGHAT, FQNNGV. V was clipped by 2 bases and J by 2 bases, with 20 bases between them.

In its sample, this clonotype was seen many times. The chain uses TRBV7-2 and TRBJ1-2; 8 bases match TRBD1. The J segment lost 5 bases and the V segment lost 6 bases, leaving 5 bases of the junction unmatched. This CDR3 region has 13 residues. Germline V gene lookup returns CDR1 SGHTA and CDR2 FQGNSA. The CDR3: CASSSTGGYGYTF. In DNA form, the CDR3 reads TGTGCCAGCAGTTCTACAGGGGGTTATGGCTACACCTTC.

This sequence joins TRBV28 and TRBJ2-1; TRBD1 aligns across 11 bases. J gave up 4 bases and V 5 bases, and 4 bases lay outside the gene matches. Germline CDR1 reads MDHEN; CDR2 reads SYDVKM. This CDR3 comprises 15 residues. The CDR3 DNA reads TGTGCCAGCAGTGGGGACAGGGGGGGATACAATGAGCAGTTCTTC. Translation: CASSGDRGGYNEQFF.

This clonotype was seen more than once but under ten times. The J gene is TRBJ2-1, the V gene TRBV5-1; 8 nucleotides match TRBD2. J lost 2 bases, V lost 4 bases, and 5 bases had no gene match. The CDR3 has 15 amino acids. Germline-derived CDR1 and CDR2 are SGHRS and YFSETQ. This CDR3 is CASSLSGNTYNEQFF. The CDR3 region has the DNA TGCGCCAGCAGCCTTAGCGGGAACACCTACAATGAGCAGTTCTTC.

This clonotype was detected a few times. The rearrangement links TRBV30 to TRBJ1-2; no reliable D call. The germline V gene has CDR1 GTSNPN and CDR2 SVGIG (reference sequence). The length of the CDR3 is 14 residues. V dropped 2 bases and J dropped 5 bases, with 15 bases sitting between them. CDR3 sequence: CAWSLGPLLYGYTF. CDR3 DNA sequence: TGTGCCTGGAGTCTCGGGCCGCTCCTATATGGCTACACCTTC.

This clonotype has more than one count but fewer than ten. The chain couples TRBV12-3 or TRBV12-4 to TRBJ1-5, with D tentatively TRBD1 (5 bases). The CDR3 runs 16 residues. V shed 1 base and J shed 0 bases, with 10 bases lying between them. CDR3 nucleotide sequence: TGTGCCAGCAGTTTAGAGGGACCGTATAGCAATCAGCCCCAGCATTTT. Protein: CASSLEGPYSNQPQHF.

The chain carries TRBV9 and TRBJ2-7; 9 bases are shared with TRBD1. CDR3 length: 15 amino acids. Losses at the gene ends were 3 bases for V and 5 bases for J; bases not matched to a gene: 9. From germline, CDR1 is SGDLS and CDR2 YYNGEE. This CDR3 is CASSGMGTGSHEQYF. The CDR3 region has the DNA TGTGCCAGCAGCGGGATGGGGACAGGGAGCCACGAGCAGTACTTC.